The 32 T cell receptor beta chains given below trace back to one sample, sequenced in a study of T cell responses to AZD1222 COVID-19 vaccine. Libraries were prepared by immunoSEQ multiplex PCR; TCRdb keeps only in-frame clonotypes and omits some of them. The table has about 160,000 clones, approximately 88% seen once. Sequenced here: peripheral blood, sampled 28 days after the second AZD1222 dose. The receptor source for this set is an adult who received the AZD1222 COVID-19 vaccine.

This clone was picked up one time. The J gene is TRBJ1-1, the V gene TRBV29-1, with 7 bases matching TRBD1. Looked up from germline, CDR1 is SQVTM and CDR2 is ANQGSEA. Trimming at V came to 5 bases and at J to 3 bases, leaving 9 bases not matched to a gene. The CDR3 contains 14 residues. For the CDR3, the DNA is TGCAGCGTTTGTATGGACAGGTCTTACACTGAAGCTTTCTTT. This translates into CSVCMDRSYTEAFF.

This clone was recorded only once. At one of its ends the junction is not consistent with the germline gene, which may arise from a read error. This sequence joins TRBV7-6 and TRBJ1-1; D remains unclear. This CDR3 region has 15 residues. CDR1 and CDR2 from the germline V gene are SGHVS and FNYEAQ. For the CDR3, the DNA is TGTGCTAGCAGCTTAGAGGCAGGACGAAACACTGAAGCTTTCTTT. Translated, it gives CASSLEAGRNTEAFF.

The V and J genes are TRBV11-2 and TRBJ1-2; the match to TRBD1 covers 7 bases. V shed 2 bases, J shed 8 bases, and the junction held 8 bases outside the gene matches. The germline V gene has CDR1 SGHAT and CDR2 FQNNGV. The length of the CDR3 is 14 residues. The CDR3 sequence is CASSLLQGGEGYTF. The CDR3 DNA reads TGTGCCAGCAGCTTACTCCAGGGGGGCGAGGGCTACACCTTC.

The chain has TRBV9 and TRBJ2-1; 8 nucleotides match TRBD1. Germline V lookup: CDR1 SGDLS, CDR2 YYNGEE. V dropped 0 bases and J dropped 5; count of bases not matched to a gene: 19. This CDR3 region has 20 residues. The CDR3 DNA is TGTGCCAGCAGCGTAGTCGGACGTGGGGCCCCGGACAGGGTAGACAATGAGCAGTTCTTC. The encoded protein is CASSVVGRGAPDRVDNEQFF.

This chain uses TRBV7-9 with TRBJ2-1; the D gene is possibly TRBD2 (6 bases). V dropped 6 bases and J dropped 6 bases, with 18 bases sitting between them. CDR1 SEHNR and CDR2 FQNEAQ come from the germline V gene (reference sequence). The CDR3 has 15 amino acids. As DNA, the CDR3 is TGTGCCAGCAGTAGGGGAATCGCGGGGCCCAATGAGCAGTTCTTC. This codes for CASSRGIAGPNEQFF.

The chain is built from TRBV19 and TRBJ1-4; D is unresolved. Trimming left V 7 bases short and J 6 bases short, with 15 bases between. Germline-derived CDR1 and CDR2 are LNHDA and SQIVND (reference sequence). This CDR3 comprises 14 residues. For the CDR3, the DNA is TGTGCCAGTAAGAAGGACGGACGGGATGAAAAACTGTTTTTT. Translation gives CASKKDGRDEKLFF.

The rearrangement uses TRBV3-1 (or the pseudogene TRBV3-2) and TRBJ1-3, with D tentatively TRBD1 (5 bases). The CDR3 totals 14 residues. The germline V gene encodes CDR1 LGHDT and CDR2 YNNKEL (reference sequence). The germline V and J ends were trimmed by 3 bases and 4 bases, with 10 bases remaining between them. The CDR3 sequence is CASSHQGRGNTIYF. CDR3 DNA sequence: TGTGCCAGCAGCCACCAGGGTAGAGGAAACACCATATATTTT.

The chain uses TRBV4-1 and TRBJ1-5, with a weak D call TRBD1 (6 bases). Trimming left V 0 bases short and J 3 bases short, with 15 bases between. The CDR3 has 17 residues. Looked up from germline, CDR1 is MGHRA and CDR2 is YSYEKL. In DNA, the CDR3 is TGCGCCAGCAGCCAAGATTGGCCGGACAGCCACAATCAGCCCCAGCATTTT. It translates to CASSQDWPDSHNQPQHF.

The chain has TRBV10-3 and TRBJ1-6, with a possible D match to TRBD1 (5 bases). CDR1 is ENHRY, CDR2 SYGVKD, per germline. V gave up 3 bases and J gave up 8 bases, with 11 bases separating them. The CDR3 sequence is 14 residues long. CDR3: CAISDRQGDSPLHF. In nucleotides, the CDR3 is TGTGCCATCAGTGACCGGCAGGGCGATTCACCCCTCCACTTT.

This chain links TRBV19 with TRBJ1-1; D possibly corresponds to TRBD1 (5 bases). The germline gives CDR1 LNHDA, CDR2 SQIVND (reference sequence). The CDR3 loop spans 14 amino acids. The ends were cut back, 7 bases at V and 8 bases at J, with 20 bases in the middle. The DNA for the CDR3 is TGTGCCAGTACGCGCGGGGGAGTGACCCGCGAAGCTTTCTTT. This gives the protein CASTRGGVTREAFF.

The chain recombines TRBV6-5 with TRBJ1-5, with D perhaps TRBD1 (5 bases). Deletions cut 8 bases from V and 1 base from J, with 12 bases between. This CDR3 contains 14 residues. CDR1 and CDR2 from the germline V gene are MNHEY and SVGAGI. The CDR3 sequence is CASGTLGSNQPQHF. CDR3 bases: TGTGCCAGCGGGACCCTAGGGAGCAATCAGCCCCAGCATTTT.

Points on this clone: A read error may account for a junction end that differs from germline. V usage is TRBV16 and J usage is TRBJ1-6; D is ambiguous. CDR3 length equals 15 residues. Germline loops: CDR1 KGHSY, CDR2 FQNENV. CDR3 bases: TGTGCCAGCGGCCAATCTTTGGGTGGGAATTCACCCCTCCACTTT. The encoded protein is CASGQSLGGNSPLHF. Together with reference TRBV16 and TRBJ1-6, the CDR3 gives the full variable domain: GEEVAQTPKHLVRGEGQKAKLYCAPIKGHSYVFWYQQVLKNEFKFLISFQNENVFDETGMPKERFSAKCLPNSPCSLEIQATKLEDSAVYFCASGQSLGGNSPLHFGNGTRLTVT.

The chain employs TRBV4-2 and TRBJ1-3; D is unresolved. This CDR3 is 14 amino acids long. V lost 0 bases and J lost 4, with 7 bases in between. CDR1 and CDR2 from the germline V gene are LGHNA and YNFKEQ. The CDR3: CASSQEGPGNTIYF. In nucleotides, the CDR3 is TGTGCCAGCAGCCAAGAAGGTCCCGGAAACACCATATATTTT.

This clone was detected once. The V and J genes are TRBV6-5 and TRBJ1-2; D is unresolved. V lost 1 base to trimming and J lost 4 bases, with 13 bases between them. In germline, CDR1 is MNHEY, CDR2 SVGAGI. This CDR3 contains 15 residues. This chain's CDR3 is CASSYYRGSAYGYTF. The CDR3 nucleotides read TGTGCCAGCAGTTACTACCGCGGCAGTGCCTATGGCTACACCTTC.

V usage is TRBV15 and J usage is TRBJ1-2; no clear D gene. Germline assignment: CDR1 LNHNV and CDR2 YYDKDF (reference sequence). V dropped 4 bases and J dropped 0 bases, with 12 bases sitting between them. The CDR3 totals 15 residues. The CDR3 sequence is CATSTFGAANYGYTF. Written as DNA, the CDR3 is TGTGCCACCAGCACCTTTGGCGCAGCTAACTATGGCTACACCTTC.

The table lists this clone with a few counts. The V gene is TRBV2, the J gene TRBJ1-1, with D perhaps matching TRBD1 (6 bases). The CDR3 covers 13 residues. Trimming stripped 10 bases from V and 1 base from J, with 13 bases between. The germline gives CDR1 SNHLY, CDR2 FYNNEI. Here the CDR3 DNA reads TGTGCCACCTGGGGGGGGGCGAACACTGAAGCTTTCTTT. It codes for CATWGGANTEAFF.

The V call is TRBV3-1 (or the pseudogene TRBV3-2), the J call TRBJ1-4; D might be TRBD1 (6 bases). CDR3 length equals 14 residues. Germline CDR1 is LGHDT and CDR2 is YNNKEL (reference sequence). The V and J ends lost 6 bases and 8 bases respectively, with 16 bases between them. The DNA for the CDR3 is TGTGCCAGCAGTCGCAGGACCCAGGGGGAAAAACTGTTTTTT. This codes for CASSRRTQGEKLFF.

The gene calls are TRBV6-5 and TRBJ1-1, with D uncertain. The CDR3 has 15 amino acids. Per germline, CDR1 MNHEY and CDR2 SVGAGI. Trimming took off 6 bases at V and 1 base at J, with 15 bases between the two ends. In nucleotides, the CDR3 is TGTGCCAGCAGCCACAACCTAAACGCGAACACTGAAGCTTTCTTT. Its translation is CASSHNLNANTEAFF.

The chain has TRBV4-1 and TRBJ2-1; TRBD2 agrees at 7 bases. From germline, CDR1 is MGHRA and CDR2 YSYEKL. The CDR3 is 15 residues long. The ends lost 4 bases at V and 2 bases at J; junction bases unmatched: 5. The CDR3 sequence is CASSPLADTYNEQFF. The CDR3 DNA sequence: TGCGCCAGCAGCCCCCTAGCGGATACCTACAATGAGCAGTTCTTC.

This clone has a single count. The chain carries TRBV6-5 and TRBJ1-5, with D possibly matching TRBD1 (5 bases). CDR1 is MNHEY and CDR2 is SVGAGI in the germline V gene. Trimming stripped 6 bases from V and 7 bases from J, with 19 bases between. The length of the CDR3 is 15 residues. The CDR3 region is CASSSRGWSEQPQHF. Written as DNA, the CDR3 is TGTGCCAGCAGCTCCCGGGGGTGGTCGGAACAGCCCCAGCATTTT.

The chain uses TRBV7-8 and TRBJ2-7; D might be TRBD2 (6 bases). CDR1 is SGHVS, CDR2 FQNEAQ, per germline. Deletions cut 8 bases from V and 4 bases from J, with 24 bases between. This CDR3 has 16 residues. The CDR3 coding sequence is TGTGCCAGCGGATCTAGAGCCGGCGGGGCTGGGTACGAGCAGTACTTC. Its translation is CASGSRAGGAGYEQYF. The variable domain in full, with the rest retrieved from reference TRBV7-8 and TRBJ2-7, is GAGVSQSPRYKVAKRGQDVALRCDPISGHVSLFWYQQALGQGPEFLTYFQNEAQLDKSGLPSDRFFAERPEGSVSTLKIQRTQQEDSAVYLCASGSRAGGAGYEQYFGPGTRLTVT.

The chain is built from TRBV6-5 and TRBJ1-2, with D unclear. V was shortened by 5 bases and J by 3 bases, with 7 bases between the two germline ends. Germline V gene lookup returns CDR1 MNHEY and CDR2 SVGAGI. CDR3 length: 12 residues. The CDR3 nucleotides read TGTGCCAGCAGTCAGGATGACTATGGCTACACCTTC. Translated: CASSQDDYGYTF.

The chain recombines TRBV6-6 with TRBJ2-2; D possibly uses TRBD1 or TRBD2 (5 bases each). Germline V lookup: CDR1 MNHNY, CDR2 SVGAGI (reference sequence). The germline V and J ends were trimmed by 5 bases and 6 bases, with 7 bases remaining between them. The length of the CDR3 is 12 residues. The CDR3 coding sequence is TGTGCCAGCAGTGGGACGGCCGGGGAGCTGTTTTTT. Translation gives CASSGTAGELFF.

V is TRBV20-1 and J is TRBJ2-4; D unclear. CDR3 length equals 11 residues. CDR1 and CDR2 (germline): DFQATT, SNEGSKA (reference sequence). V lost 5 bases, J lost 7 bases, and 9 bases lay in between. CDR3 loop: CSAHQSNIQYF. As DNA, the CDR3 is TGCAGTGCTCACCAGTCCAACATTCAGTACTTC.

The sample holds a few counts of this clone. The chain has TRBV6-1 and TRBJ2-1; D unresolved. The CDR3 sequence is 12 residues long. V lost 5 bases to trimming and J lost 4 bases, with 6 bases between them. The germline CDR1 and CDR2 sequences are MNHNS and SASEGT. The CDR3 reads CASSQGYNEQFF. Here the CDR3 DNA reads TGTGCCAGCAGTCAAGGGTACAATGAGCAGTTCTTC.

This chain connects TRBV6-1 to TRBJ1-6; D gene unclear. The CDR3 loop spans 15 amino acids. Germline V gene lookup returns CDR1 MNHNS and CDR2 SASEGT. Trimming took 2 bases from V and 5 from J, leaving 10 bases between them. CDR3 sequence: CASSEPERNNSPLHF. The DNA for the CDR3 is TGTGCCAGCAGTGAACCTGAGAGAAATAATTCACCCCTCCACTTT.

This sequence joins TRBV20-1 and TRBJ1-1; the D is unclear. The CDR3 has 10 residues. Trimming left V 3 bases short and J 8 bases short, with 7 bases between. CDR1 is DFQATT and CDR2 is SNEGSKA in the germline V gene (reference sequence). The CDR3 loop is CSASSEEAFF. The CDR3 bases are TGCAGTGCTAGCTCAGAAGAAGCTTTCTTT.

The chain recombines TRBV6-2 or TRBV6-3 with TRBJ2-7; 11 bases fit TRBD1. The CDR3 covers 16 residues. V was clipped by 2 bases and J by 3 bases; unmatched bases: 6. CDR1 and CDR2 from the germline V gene are MNHEY and SVGEGT. The CDR3 DNA sequence: TGTGCCAGCAGTTACGATCCGGGACAGGGGGTCTACGAGCAGTACTTC. Amino acid sequence: CASSYDPGQGVYEQYF.

This chain's CDR3 is CASRTGPKTNEKLFF. The DNA of the CDR3 is TGTGCCAGCAGGACGGGTCCGAAGACTAATGAAAAACTGTTTTTT. The rearrangement joins TRBV6-6 to TRBJ1-4, with no clear D. The CDR3 is made up of 15 amino acids. Looked up from germline, CDR1 is MNHNY and CDR2 is SVGAGI (reference sequence). Trimming cost V 6 bases and J 2 bases, with 13 bases left between them.

V usage is TRBV30 and J usage is TRBJ1-2; D is ambiguous. Germline CDR1 GTSNPN, CDR2 SVGIG (reference sequence). Trimming took off 3 bases at V and 7 bases at J, with 9 bases between the two ends. The CDR3 contains 11 residues. The chain's CDR3 is CAWSQISGYTF. CDR3 sequence (DNA): TGTGCCTGGAGCCAGATTAGTGGCTACACCTTC.

The chain carries TRBV30 and TRBJ1-6; 10 bases are shared with TRBD1. Germline CDR1 is GTSNPN and CDR2 is SVGIG (reference sequence). V shed 1 base, J shed 13 bases, and the junction held 10 bases outside the gene matches. CDR3 length: 15 amino acids. CDR3 in DNA: TGTGCCTGGAGTGCTAAGGGACAGGGGAATTATCCCCTCCACTTT. Translated: CAWSAKGQGNYPLHF.

The chain is built from TRBV7-8 and TRBJ1-3; D is uncertain. Germline CDR1 reads SGHVS; CDR2 reads FQNEAQ. Trimming cost V 0 bases and J 3 bases, with 6 bases left between them. CDR3 length: 14 amino acids. The CDR3 sequence is CASSLAGGGNTIYF. The CDR3 nucleotides are TGTGCCAGCAGCTTAGCGGGCGGTGGAAACACCATATATTTT.